Shown below are 8 T cell receptor beta chains from a single sample sequenced in a study of T cell changes during pregnancy in multiple sclerosis. TCRdb keeps only in-frame clones here, not all; method: immunoSEQ multiplex PCR. The sample lists over 70,000 clones, 91% seen once, with around 2% in the top ten. The sample consisted of peripheral blood, taken in the first trimester of pregnancy. Receptors were obtained from a female donor in good health, enrolled as a control in a pregnancy study.

The rearrangement uses TRBV5-1 and TRBJ2-7, with D maybe TRBD1 (6 bases). Looked up from germline, CDR1 is SGHRS and CDR2 is YFSETQ. The ends were cut back, 4 bases at V and 2 bases at J, with 16 bases in the middle. This CDR3 is 15 amino acids long. The CDR3 DNA reads TGCGCCAGCAGCCCGGGGCAGGGGTACACCTACGAGCAGTACTTC. The encoded protein is CASSPGQGYTYEQYF.

The chain recombines TRBV4-3 with TRBJ2-7; 9 bases are shared with TRBD2. V gave up 4 bases and J gave up 6 bases; unmatched junction bases: 13. The length of the CDR3 is 16 residues. Germline V gene sequence: CDR1 LGHNA, CDR2 YSLEER. The CDR3 DNA is TGCGCCAGCAGCCCCAATAGCGGGGGATCCTCTAGCGAGCAGTACTTC. It encodes CASSPNSGGSSSEQYF.

This clone was counted only a few times. The V gene is TRBV6-5, the J gene TRBJ1-4; 7 bases fit TRBD1. Germline V lookup: CDR1 MNHEY, CDR2 SVGAGI. With 8 bases clipped from V and 1 base from J, the junction kept 1 base outside the gene matches. This CDR3 is 13 amino acids long. For the CDR3, the DNA is TGTGCCAGCGGGGACAGAACTAATGAAAAACTGTTTTTT. This codes for CASGDRTNEKLFF.

V gene TRBV4-3 combines with J gene TRBJ2-7; D possibly corresponds to TRBD2 (7 bases). The V end lost 1 base, the J end lost 4 bases, and 14 bases lay between the germline ends. The CDR3 has 15 residues. Germline CDR1 LGHNA, CDR2 YSLEER. CDR3 region: CASSQVGGAGYEQYF. For the CDR3, the DNA is TGCGCCAGCAGCCAAGTTGGGGGGGCAGGGTACGAGCAGTACTTC.

The chain is built from TRBV11-1 and TRBJ1-1; no clear D gene. The germline V gene encodes CDR1 SGHAT and CDR2 FQDESV (reference sequence). Trimming shortened V by 3 bases and J by 2 bases, and 10 bases separated the two germline ends. CDR3 length: 14 amino acids. The CDR3 region is CASSLGRPNTEAFF. As DNA, the CDR3 is TGTGCCAGCAGCTTGGGCAGGCCAAACACTGAAGCTTTCTTT.

V usage is TRBV7-2 and J usage is TRBJ1-6; D is possibly TRBD1 (5 bases). V lost 0 bases and J lost 7, with 16 bases in between. The germline V gene has CDR1 SGHTA and CDR2 FQGNSA. The length of the CDR3 is 17 residues. In nucleotides, the CDR3 is TGTGCCAGCAGCTTAGCGCCGGGGGGGGTCCCGAATTCACCCCTCCACTTT. As protein: CASSLAPGGVPNSPLHF. The variable domain in full, completed from reference TRBV7-2 and TRBJ1-6, reads GAGVSQSPSNKVTEKGKDVELRCDPISGHTALYWYRQSLGQGLEFLIYFQGNSAPDKSGLPSDRFSAERTGGSVSTLTIQRTQQEDSAVYLCASSLAPGGVPNSPLHFGNGTRLTVT.

This rearrangement joins TRBV11-2 to TRBJ2-3, with a weak D call TRBD2 (5 bases). The CDR3 is 15 amino acids. Trimming shortened V by 4 bases and J by 0 bases, and 11 bases separated the two germline ends. Germline V lookup: CDR1 SGHAT, CDR2 FQNNGV. The CDR3 here is CASSSRGASTDTQYF. In DNA, the CDR3 is TGTGCCAGCAGCTCCCGGGGAGCTAGCACAGATACGCAGTATTTT.

This clone has only one observation. This chain joins TRBV7-2 and TRBJ2-3; 11 nucleotides match TRBD2. V shed 2 bases, J shed 4 bases, and the junction held 11 bases outside the gene matches. Looked up from germline, CDR1 is SGHTA and CDR2 is FQGNSA. The CDR3 length is 18 residues. In nucleotides, the CDR3 is TGTGCCAGCAGCTTATGGTTGATAGCGGGGGGGTCGGCAGATACGCAGTATTTT. Its translation: CASSLWLIAGGSADTQYF.